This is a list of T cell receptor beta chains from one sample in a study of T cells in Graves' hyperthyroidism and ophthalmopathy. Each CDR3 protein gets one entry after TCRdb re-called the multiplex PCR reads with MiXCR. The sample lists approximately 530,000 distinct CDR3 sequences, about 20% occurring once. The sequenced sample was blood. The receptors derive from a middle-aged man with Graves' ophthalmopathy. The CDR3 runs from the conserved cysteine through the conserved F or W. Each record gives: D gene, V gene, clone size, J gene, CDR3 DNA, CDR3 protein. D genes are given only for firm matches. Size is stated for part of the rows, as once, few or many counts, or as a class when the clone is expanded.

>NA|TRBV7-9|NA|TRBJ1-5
TGTGCCAGCAGCCTCTCCCGGGACCCCAATCAGCCCCAGCATTTT
CASSLSRDPNQPQHF
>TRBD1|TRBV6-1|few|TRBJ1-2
TGTGCCAGCAGTCAATCGGGACAGGGGCGTCTACGTTCCGGCTACACCTTC
CASSQSGQGRLRSGYTF
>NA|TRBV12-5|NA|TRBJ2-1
TGTGCTAGTGCTTGGACGGGAGAAGCTGAGCAGTTCTTC
CASAWTGEAEQFF
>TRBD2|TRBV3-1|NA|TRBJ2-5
TGTGCCAGCAGCCTTCGACTAGCGGGGTCCCAAGAGACCCAGTACTTC
CASSLRLAGSQETQYF
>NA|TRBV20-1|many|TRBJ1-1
TGCAGTGCTAGAGATCCCCCACTGAATTCGGAACTCACTGAAGCTTTCTTT
CSARDPPLNSELTEAFF
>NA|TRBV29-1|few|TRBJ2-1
TGCAGCGTCGGGAGGACAGGGACCTTGGGGAATGAGCAGTTCTTC
CSVGRTGTLGNEQFF
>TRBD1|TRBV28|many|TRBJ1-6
TGTGCCAGCCTGAACAGGGGAAATTCACCCCTCCACTTT
CASLNRGNSPLHF
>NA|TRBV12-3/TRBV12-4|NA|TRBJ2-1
TGTGCCAGCAGTCTACAGGGCACCTACAATGAGCAGTTCTTC
CASSLQGTYNEQFF
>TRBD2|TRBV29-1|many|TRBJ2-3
TGCAGCGTTGAACGGCAGGGAGGGACAGATACGCAGTATTTT
CSVERQGGTDTQYF
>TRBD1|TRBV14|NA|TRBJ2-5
TGTGCCAGCAGCCAATACGAGACAGGGGGCCGGGAGACCCAGTACTTC
CASSQYETGGRETQYF
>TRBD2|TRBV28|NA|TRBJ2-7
TGTGCCAGCAGTTTAAGTCCTTTTGGACGGGGAAAGGGACTAGGTGAGCAGTACTTC
CASSLSPFGRGKGLGEQYF
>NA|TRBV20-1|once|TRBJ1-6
TGCAGTGCTAGTTACTCTACAGGAAAAAATTCACCCCTCCACTTT
CSASYSTGKNSPLHF
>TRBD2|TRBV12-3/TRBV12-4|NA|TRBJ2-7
TGTGCCAGCAGTTTGCGGGGACTAGCGGGGGCTACAGACTACGAGCAGTACTTC
CASSLRGLAGATDYEQYF
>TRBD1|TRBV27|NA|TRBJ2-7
TGTGCCAGCAGTTTAAGGGGGCTCGGGACCTACGAGCAGTACTTC
CASSLRGLGTYEQYF
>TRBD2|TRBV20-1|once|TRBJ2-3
TGCAGTGCTAGAGAACTTGGACTTAGCGGGAGGGCGAGGAATACGCAGTATTTT
CSARELGLSGRARNTQYF
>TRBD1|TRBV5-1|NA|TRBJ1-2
TGCGCCAGCAGCTTGGATAGCGGGACAGGGATGAGCTACACCTTC
CASSLDSGTGMSYTF
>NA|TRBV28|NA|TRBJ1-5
TGTGCCAGCAGGACAGCCAATCAGCCCCAGCATTTT
CASRTANQPQHF
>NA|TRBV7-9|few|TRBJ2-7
TGTGCCAGCAGCGCCACAGTGGCGACCGAGCAGTACTTC
CASSATVATEQYF
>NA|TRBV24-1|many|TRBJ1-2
TGTGCCACCAGTCCAGGGCCTAACTATGGCTACACCTTC
CATSPGPNYGYTF
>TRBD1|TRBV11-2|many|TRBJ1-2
TGTGCCAGCAGCTTCGGAGGGACAGGGGTCTATGGCTACACCTTC
CASSFGGTGVYGYTF
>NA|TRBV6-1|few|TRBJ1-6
TGTGCCAGCAGTCACTCCGGACAGAGAAGCTCCTATAATTCACCCCTCCACTTT
CASSHSGQRSSYNSPLHF
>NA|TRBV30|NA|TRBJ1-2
TGTGCCTGGGAACACCCCAGGGATGCTAACTATGGCTACACCTTC
CAWEHPRDANYGYTF
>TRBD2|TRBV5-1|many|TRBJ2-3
TGCGCCAGCAGCTTGGGTAGCGGGGGGGCCAGGAGCACAGATACGCAGTATTTT
CASSLGSGGARSTDTQYF
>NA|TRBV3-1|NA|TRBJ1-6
TGTGCCAGCAGCCAAGATACAGGGTATTCACCCCTCCACTTT
CASSQDTGYSPLHF
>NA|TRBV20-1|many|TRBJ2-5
TGCAGTGCACCCTGGGGGGGGGCAAGAGAGACCCAGTACTTC
CSAPWGGARETQYF
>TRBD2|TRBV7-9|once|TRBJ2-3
TGTGCCAGCAGTCCAACTAGCGGCCTCACAGATACGCAGTATTTT
CASSPTSGLTDTQYF
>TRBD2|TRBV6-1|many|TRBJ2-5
TGTGCCAGCAGTGAACTAGCGGGAGGGCAGGAGACCCAGTACTTC
CASSELAGGQETQYF
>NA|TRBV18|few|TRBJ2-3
TGTGCCAGCTCACCACCATACGGGCGCACAGATACGCAGTATTTT
CASSPPYGRTDTQYF
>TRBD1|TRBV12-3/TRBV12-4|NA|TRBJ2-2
TGTGCCAGCAATCCGGGGACAGGGGACACCGGGGAGCTGTTTTTT
CASNPGTGDTGELFF
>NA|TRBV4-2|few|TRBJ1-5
TGTGCCAGCAGCCAAGGGGTGGCTCAGCCCCAGCATTTT
CASSQGVAQPQHF
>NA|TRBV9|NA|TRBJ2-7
TGTGCCAGCAGCGTAGATCAAGGAGTCGACGAGCAGTACTTC
CASSVDQGVDEQYF
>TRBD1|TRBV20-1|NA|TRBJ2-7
TGCAGTGCTAGCCCCGGGACAGCCTCCTACGAGCAGTACTTC
CSASPGTASYEQYF
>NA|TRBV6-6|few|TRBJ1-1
TGTGCCAGCAGTTACTCTGGGGTCAACGCTGAAGCTTTCTTT
CASSYSGVNAEAFF